The clone carrying this T cell receptor beta chain appeared many times. The data originate from a study of Graves' ophthalmopathy and Graves' hyperthyroidism. Investigators amplified TCR beta CDR3 regions from RNA transcripts. Second-round multiplex PCR came after first-round RT-PCR with HTBI primers. TCRdb re-called the multiplex PCR reads through MiXCR, storing one row per CDR3 protein. The sample contains roughly 1.1 million distinct CDR3 sequences, 35% to 40% of which appear only once. J gave up 5 bases and V 2 bases, and 5 bases lay outside the gene matches. The CDR3 spans 14 residues. The germline V gene encodes CDR1 SEHNR and CDR2 FQNEAQ (reference sequence).

This sequence originates from an adult man with Graves' hyperthyroidism. The rearrangement joins TRBV7-9 to TRBJ2-5; 7 bases align to TRBD1. Sequenced: peripheral blood or thyroid tissue (not recorded which). The CDR3, as DNA: TGTGCCAGCAGCTTACCGACAGGGTGGGAGACCCAGTACTTC. This gives the protein CASSLPTGWETQYF.